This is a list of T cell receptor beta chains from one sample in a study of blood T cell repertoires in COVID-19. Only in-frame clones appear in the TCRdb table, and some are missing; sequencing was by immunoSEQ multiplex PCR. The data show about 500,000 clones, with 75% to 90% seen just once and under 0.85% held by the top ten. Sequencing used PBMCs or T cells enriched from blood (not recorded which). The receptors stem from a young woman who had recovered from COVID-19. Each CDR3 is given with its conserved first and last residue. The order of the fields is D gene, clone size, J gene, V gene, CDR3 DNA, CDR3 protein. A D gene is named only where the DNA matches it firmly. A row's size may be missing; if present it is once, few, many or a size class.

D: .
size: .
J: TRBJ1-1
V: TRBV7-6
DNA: TGTGCCAGCAGCTTAGTTCCCGCGGTCCGGTTGACTGAAGCTTTCTTT
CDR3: CASSLVPAVRLTEAFF

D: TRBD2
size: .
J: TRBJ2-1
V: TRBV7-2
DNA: TGTGCCAGCAGCTTAGGACTAGCGGGGGGTTACAATGAGCAGTTCTTC
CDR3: CASSLGLAGGYNEQFF

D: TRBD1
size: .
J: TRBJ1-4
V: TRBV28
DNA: TGTGCCAGCAGTTTACCCCCTGGGACAGGGGGGGAAAAACTGTTTTTT
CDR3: CASSLPPGTGGEKLFF

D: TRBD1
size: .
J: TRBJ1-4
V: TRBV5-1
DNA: TGCGCCAGCAGCTTGCAGGGGGCGGAAAAACTGTTTTTT
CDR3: CASSLQGAEKLFF

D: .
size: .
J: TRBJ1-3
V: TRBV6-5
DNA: TGTGCCAGCAGTCCCGGGAACCCTGCTGGAAACACCATATATTTT
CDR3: CASSPGNPAGNTIYF

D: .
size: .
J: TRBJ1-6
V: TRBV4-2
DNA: TGTGCCAGCAGCCAAGAAGACCAGGGAACAGGATATAATTCACCCCTCCACTTT
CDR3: CASSQEDQGTGYNSPLHF

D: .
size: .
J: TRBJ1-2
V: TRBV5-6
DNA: TGTGCCAGCAGCCTCCGTCCGGGTGACCATGGCTACACCTTC
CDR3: CASSLRPGDHGYTF

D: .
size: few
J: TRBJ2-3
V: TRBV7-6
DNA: TGTGCCAGCAGCTTAGGGGGCCCCGCAGATACGCAGTATTTT
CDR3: CASSLGGPADTQYF

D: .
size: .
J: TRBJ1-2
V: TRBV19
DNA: TGTGCCAGTAGTATAGAAGCAGGGGAATATGGCTACACCTTC
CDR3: CASSIEAGEYGYTF

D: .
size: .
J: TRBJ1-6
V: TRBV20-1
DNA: TGCAGTGCTAGTGAGGGCCAGGGTTATTCACCCCTCCACTTT
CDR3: CSASEGQGYSPLHF

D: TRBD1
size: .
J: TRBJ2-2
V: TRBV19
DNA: TGTGCCAGTAGGAAGAGGGGACAGGGGAACACCGGGGAGCTGTTTTTT
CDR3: CASRKRGQGNTGELFF

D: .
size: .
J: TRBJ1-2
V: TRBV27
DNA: TGTGCCAGCAGTTTGAATAGGGGATCTGGCTACACCTTC
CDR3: CASSLNRGSGYTF

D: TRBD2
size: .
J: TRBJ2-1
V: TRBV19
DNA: TGTGCCAGTACTCCTCTAGCGGGGGGCTCCTTTTACAATGAGCAGTTCTTC
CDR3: CASTPLAGGSFYNEQFF

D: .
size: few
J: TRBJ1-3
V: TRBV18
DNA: TGTGCCAGCTCACCGTCCAGGGAGGGGACCTCTGGAAACACCATATATTTT
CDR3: CASSPSREGTSGNTIYF

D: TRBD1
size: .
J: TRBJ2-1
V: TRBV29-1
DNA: TGCAGCGACCTACCGGGACAGGGGAAAGGTGAGCAGTTCTTC
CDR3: CSDLPGQGKGEQFF

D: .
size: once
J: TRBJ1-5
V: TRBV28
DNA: TGTGCCAGCAGCCGAACGGGAGAGGGCAATCAGCCCCAGCATTTT
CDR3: CASSRTGEGNQPQHF

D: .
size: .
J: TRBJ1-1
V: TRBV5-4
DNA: TGTGCCAGCAGCTTGGATAGGGCGGGCGCTTTCTTT
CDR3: CASSLDRAGAFF

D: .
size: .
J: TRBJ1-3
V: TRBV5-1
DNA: TGCGCCAGCAGCTTGGTTGGGGGCCTCTCTGGAAACACCATATATTTT
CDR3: CASSLVGGLSGNTIYF

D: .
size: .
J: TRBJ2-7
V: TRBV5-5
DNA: TGTGCCAGCAGCTTAGGGGCAGGGTCCTCCTACGAGCAGTACTTC
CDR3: CASSLGAGSSYEQYF

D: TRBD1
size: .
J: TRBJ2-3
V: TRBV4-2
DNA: TGTGCCAGCAGCCAAGGACAGGGGGCGGAAGATACGCAGTATTTT
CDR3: CASSQGQGAEDTQYF

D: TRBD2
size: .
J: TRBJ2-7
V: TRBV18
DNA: TGTGCCAGCTCACCAAGCGGGGGGGCCTCCAACGAGCAGTACTTC
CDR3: CASSPSGGASNEQYF

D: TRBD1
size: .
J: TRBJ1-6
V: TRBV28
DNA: TGTGCCAGCCAGGGACAGGAGAATTCACCCCTCCACTTT
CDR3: CASQGQENSPLHF

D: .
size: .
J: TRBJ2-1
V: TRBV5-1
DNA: TGCGCCAGCAGCCCCGACAGATCCTACAATGAGCAGTTCTTC
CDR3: CASSPDRSYNEQFF

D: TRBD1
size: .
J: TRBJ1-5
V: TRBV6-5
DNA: TGTGCCAGCAGTTACCCCGACAGGGTTACTCTGCATTTT
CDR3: CASSYPDRVTLHF

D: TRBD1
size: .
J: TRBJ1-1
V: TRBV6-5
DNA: TGTGCCAGCATTAGGACAGGGAAAAACACTGAAGCTTTCTTT
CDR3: CASIRTGKNTEAFF

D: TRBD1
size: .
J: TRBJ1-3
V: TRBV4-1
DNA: TGCGCCAGCAGTCCGTACAGGGGCTCCTCTGGAAACACCATATATTTT
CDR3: CASSPYRGSSGNTIYF

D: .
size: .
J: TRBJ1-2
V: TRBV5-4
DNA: TGTGCCAGCAGCTTGCCAGGGGCAGAGGATGGCTACACCTTC
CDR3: CASSLPGAEDGYTF

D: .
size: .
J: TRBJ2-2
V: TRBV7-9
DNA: TGTGCCAGCAGCCCTCGAGCGGGGGAGCTGTTTTTT
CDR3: CASSPRAGELFF

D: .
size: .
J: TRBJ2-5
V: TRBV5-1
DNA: TGCGCCAGCAGCCGTGCCGGGAGTGGGCAAGAGACCCAGTACTTC
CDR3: CASSRAGSGQETQYF

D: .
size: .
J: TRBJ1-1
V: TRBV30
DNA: TGTGCCTGGAGTGGAGTCCCGAACACTGAAGCTTTCTTT
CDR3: CAWSGVPNTEAFF

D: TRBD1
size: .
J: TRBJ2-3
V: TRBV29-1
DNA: TGCAGCGCAGCGACAGGGTCGGGCACAGATACGCAGTATTTT
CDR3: CSAATGSGTDTQYF

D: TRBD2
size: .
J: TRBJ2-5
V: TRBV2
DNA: TGTGCCAGCAGTGCCCAACTAGCGGGGCATCAAGAGACCCAGTACTTC
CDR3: CASSAQLAGHQETQYF

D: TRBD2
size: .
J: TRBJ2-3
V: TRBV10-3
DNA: TGTGCCATCAGTGCGAACACCGGGACTAGCGGGGGATTTGGTACAGATACGCAGTATTTT
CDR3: CAISANTGTSGGFGTDTQYF

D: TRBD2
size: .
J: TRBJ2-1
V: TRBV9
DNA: TGTGCCAGCAGCCCACGTTCTAGCGGGGGGGTAGGCGATGAGCAGTTCTTC
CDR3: CASSPRSSGGVGDEQFF

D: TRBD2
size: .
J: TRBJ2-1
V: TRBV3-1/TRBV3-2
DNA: TGTGCCAGCAGCCAACAACTAGCGGACAATGAGCAGTTCTTC
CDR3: CASSQQLADNEQFF

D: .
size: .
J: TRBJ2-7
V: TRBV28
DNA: TGTGCCAGCAGTTCTACCCGGGTCCGAAGCTCCTACGAGCAGTACTTC
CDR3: CASSSTRVRSSYEQYF

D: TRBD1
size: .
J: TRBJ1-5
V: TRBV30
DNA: TGTGCCTGGGGACAGGTAAGGGGGCAGCCCCAGCATTTT
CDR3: CAWGQVRGQPQHF

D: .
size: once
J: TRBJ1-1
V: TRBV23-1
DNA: TGCGCCAGCAGTCAATTACGCCGGGTCACTGAAGCTTTCTTT
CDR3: CASSQLRRVTEAFF

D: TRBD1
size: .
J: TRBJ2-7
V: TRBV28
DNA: TGTGCCAGCAGCGTACTAGGGACAGAGAACTACGAGCAGTACTTC
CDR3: CASSVLGTENYEQYF

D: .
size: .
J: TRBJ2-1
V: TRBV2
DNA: TGTGCCAGTTTCGACGTAGGGGGTGAGCAGTTCTTC
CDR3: CASFDVGGEQFF

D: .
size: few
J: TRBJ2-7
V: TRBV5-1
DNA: TGCGCCAGCACCTACAGCGGGTCCTACGAGCAGTACTTC
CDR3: CASTYSGSYEQYF

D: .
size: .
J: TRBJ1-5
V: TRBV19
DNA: TGTGCCAGACCGGGGTGGCCCCAGCATTTT
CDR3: CARPGWPQHF

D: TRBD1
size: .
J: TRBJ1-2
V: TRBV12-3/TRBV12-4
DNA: TGTGCCAGCAGCCGCGACAGGGCCTATGGCTACACCTTC
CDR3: CASSRDRAYGYTF